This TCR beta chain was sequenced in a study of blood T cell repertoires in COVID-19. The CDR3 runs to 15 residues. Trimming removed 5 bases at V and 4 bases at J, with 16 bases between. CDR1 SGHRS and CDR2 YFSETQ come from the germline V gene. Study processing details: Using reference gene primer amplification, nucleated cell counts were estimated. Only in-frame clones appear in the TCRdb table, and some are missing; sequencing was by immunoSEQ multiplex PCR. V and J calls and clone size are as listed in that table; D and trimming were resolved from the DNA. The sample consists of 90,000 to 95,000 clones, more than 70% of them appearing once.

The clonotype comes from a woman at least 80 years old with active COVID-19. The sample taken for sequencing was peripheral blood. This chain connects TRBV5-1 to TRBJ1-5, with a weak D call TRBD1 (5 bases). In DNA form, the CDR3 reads TGCGCCAGCAGTCCCGGACCCGGGGGGAATCAGCCCCAGCATTTT. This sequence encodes CASSPGPGGNQPQHF.